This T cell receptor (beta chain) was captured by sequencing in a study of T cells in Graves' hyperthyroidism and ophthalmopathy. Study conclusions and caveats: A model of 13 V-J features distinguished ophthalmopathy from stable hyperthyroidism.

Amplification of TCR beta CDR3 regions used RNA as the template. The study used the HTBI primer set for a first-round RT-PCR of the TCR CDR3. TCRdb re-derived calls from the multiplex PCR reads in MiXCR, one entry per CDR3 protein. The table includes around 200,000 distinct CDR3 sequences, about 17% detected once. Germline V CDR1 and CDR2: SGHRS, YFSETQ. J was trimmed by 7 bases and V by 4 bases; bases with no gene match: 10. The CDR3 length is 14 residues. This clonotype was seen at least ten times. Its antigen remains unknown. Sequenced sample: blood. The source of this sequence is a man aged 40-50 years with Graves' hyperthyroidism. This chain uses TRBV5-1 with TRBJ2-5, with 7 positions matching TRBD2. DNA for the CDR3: TGCGCCAGCAGCCCCACGTCGAAGCGGGGGACCCAGTACTTC. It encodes CASSPTSKRGTQYF.